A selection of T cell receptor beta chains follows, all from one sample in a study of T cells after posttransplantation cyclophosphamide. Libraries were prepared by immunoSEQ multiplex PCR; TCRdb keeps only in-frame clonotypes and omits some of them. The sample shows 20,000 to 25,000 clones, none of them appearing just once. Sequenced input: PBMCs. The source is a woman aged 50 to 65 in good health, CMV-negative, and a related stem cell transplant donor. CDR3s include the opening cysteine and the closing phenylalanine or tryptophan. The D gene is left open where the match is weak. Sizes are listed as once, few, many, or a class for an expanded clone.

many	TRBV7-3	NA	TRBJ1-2	CASSLHGVYYGYTF	TGTGCCAGCAGCTTACACGGAGTATACTATGGCTACACCTTC
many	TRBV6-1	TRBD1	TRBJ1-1	CASSVEGANVAFF	TGTGCCAGCAGTGTGGAGGGGGCCAATGTAGCTTTCTTT
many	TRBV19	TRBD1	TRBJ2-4	CASSILDRGTKNIQYF	TGTGCCAGTAGTATATTAGACAGGGGGACCAAAAACATTCAGTACTTC
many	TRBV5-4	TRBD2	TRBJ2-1	CASSWTSGVYNEQFF	TGTGCCAGCAGCTGGACTAGCGGGGTCTACAATGAGCAGTTCTTC
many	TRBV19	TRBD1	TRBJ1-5	CASSIVTGGNQPQHF	TGTGCCAGTAGTATAGTCACAGGGGGCAATCAGCCCCAGCATTTT
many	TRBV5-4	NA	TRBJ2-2	CASSLKELPNTGELFF	TGTGCCAGCAGCTTGAAGGAGTTACCGAACACCGGGGAGCTGTTTTTT
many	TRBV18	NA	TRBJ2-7	CASSPPTFSDPRSHEQYF	TGTGCCAGCTCACCACCGACATTTTCGGATCCAAGGTCCCACGAGCAGTACTTC
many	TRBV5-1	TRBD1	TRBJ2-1	CASSPVTGGEVNEQFF	TGCGCCAGCAGCCCGGTAACAGGGGGCGAGGTAAATGAGCAGTTCTTC
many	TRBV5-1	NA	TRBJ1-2	CASSLGQNYGYTF	TGCGCCAGCAGCTTGGGGCAGAACTATGGCTACACCTTC
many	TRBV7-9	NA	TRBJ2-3	CASSSRASTDTQYF	TGTGCCAGCAGCTCCAGGGCCAGCACAGATACGCAGTATTTT
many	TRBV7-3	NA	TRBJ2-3	CASSPSGTDTQYF	TGTGCCAGCAGCCCGAGTGGCACAGATACGCAGTATTTT
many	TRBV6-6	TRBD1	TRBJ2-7	CASTPDRGRIYEQYF	TGTGCCAGCACCCCTGACAGGGGGCGAATCTACGAGCAGTACTTC
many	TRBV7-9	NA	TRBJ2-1	CASSSRPTRDTDFNEQFF	TGTGCCAGCAGCTCAAGACCCACCCGGGACACGGACTTCAATGAGCAGTTCTTC
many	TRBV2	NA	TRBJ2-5	CASGGGETQYF	TGTGCCAGCGGTGGCGGGGAGACCCAGTACTTC
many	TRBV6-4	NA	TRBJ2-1	CASSGPRLSYNEQFF	TGTGCCAGCAGTGGCCCCCGACTCTCCTACAATGAGCAGTTCTTC
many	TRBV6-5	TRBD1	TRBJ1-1	CASKGQGGNTEAFF	TGTGCCAGCAAGGGACAGGGGGGGAACACTGAAGCTTTCTTT
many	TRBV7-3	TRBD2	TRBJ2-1	CASSWAPAGVPEQFF	TGTGCCAGCAGCTGGGCACCGGCGGGAGTACCTGAGCAGTTCTTC